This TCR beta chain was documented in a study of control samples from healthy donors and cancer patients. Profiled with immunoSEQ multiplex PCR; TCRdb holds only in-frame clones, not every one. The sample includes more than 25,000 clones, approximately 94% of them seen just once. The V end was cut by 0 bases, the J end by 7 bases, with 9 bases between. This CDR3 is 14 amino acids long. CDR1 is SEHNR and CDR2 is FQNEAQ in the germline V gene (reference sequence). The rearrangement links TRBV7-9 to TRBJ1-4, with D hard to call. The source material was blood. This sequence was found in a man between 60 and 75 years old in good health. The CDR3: CASSLAEGGEKLFF. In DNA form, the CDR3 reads TGTGCCAGCAGCTTAGCGGAGGGAGGTGAAAAACTGTTTTTT.